These 21 T cell receptor beta chains came from one sample sequenced in a study of blood T cell repertoires in COVID-19. Produced via immunoSEQ multiplex PCR; TCRdb's table is partial and in-frame only. The table includes about 35,000 clones, 80% to 90% detected once. The sequencing sample was made of peripheral blood. The source is a man in his 60s in a cohort sampled during active COVID-19.

This clone was observed a handful of times. The chain recombines TRBV5-1 with TRBJ2-6; 8 positions agree with TRBD1. The CDR3 is 14 residues long. Germline V gives CDR1 SGHRS, CDR2 YFSETQ. Trimming removed 2 bases from V and 9 bases from J; junction bases left unmatched: 4. The CDR3 DNA sequence: TGCGCCAGCAGCTTAACAGGGGGAGTCAACGTCCTGACTTTC. Its protein product is CASSLTGGVNVLTF.

The rearrangement links TRBV30 to TRBJ1-6, with unresolved D. Trimming removed 4 bases at V and 9 bases at J, with 10 bases between. The CDR3 spans 12 residues. Germline CDR1 reads GTSNPN; CDR2 reads SVGIG (reference sequence). CDR3 residues: CAWNRGGSPLHF. The CDR3 DNA follows: TGTGCCTGGAATCGGGGTGGTTCACCCCTCCACTTT.

The rearrangement links TRBV27 to TRBJ2-1, with D maybe TRBD2 (6 bases). The CDR3 totals 15 residues. The V gene lost 5 bases and the J gene lost 4 bases, with 15 bases spanning the gap. CDR1 is MNHEY, CDR2 SMNVEV, per germline (reference sequence). The CDR3: CASSRLAGPYNEQFF. DNA of the CDR3: TGTGCCAGCAGTCGACTGGCGGGGCCTTACAATGAGCAGTTCTTC.

This clone was picked up one time. The rearrangement joins TRBV9 to TRBJ2-1, with 8 bases lining up with TRBD2. The junction had 7 bases not matched to a gene; V was cut back by 4 bases and J by 4 bases. The germline V gene has CDR1 SGDLS and CDR2 YYNGEE. The CDR3 is made up of 15 amino acids. The DNA of the CDR3 is TGTGCCAGCAGCCCTCTAGCGGGCCTTTACAATGAGCAGTTCTTC. Protein: CASSPLAGLYNEQFF.

This clone was counted a few times. CDR3 nucleotide sequence: TGTGCCAGCACGAGCGGGGTGGTCAATGAGCAGTTCTTC. Translation: CASTSGVVNEQFF. The gene calls are TRBV11-3 and TRBJ2-1; TRBD2 matches at 7 bases. With V trimmed by 7 bases and J by 6 bases, 6 bases remained unmatched. Germline lookup yields CDR1 SGHNT and CDR2 YENEEA. The length of the CDR3 is 13 residues. The full variable domain, completed using reference TRBV11-3 and TRBJ2-1, is EAGVVQSPRYKIIEKKQPVAFWCNPISGHNTLYWYLQNLGQGPELLIRYENEEAVDDSQLPKDRFSAERLKGVDSTLKIQPAELGDSAVYLCASTSGVVNEQFFGPGTRLTVL.

V usage is TRBV24-1 and J usage is TRBJ1-1, with TRBD1 matching over 8 bases. V lost 7 bases to trimming and J lost 10 bases; unmatched junction nucleotides: 7. The germline V gene has CDR1 KGHDR and CDR2 SFDVKD. The CDR3 sequence is 12 residues long. The CDR3: CATRDIQGGAFF. CDR3 coding DNA: TGTGCCACCAGAGATATACAGGGGGGAGCTTTCTTT.

The gene calls are TRBV16 and TRBJ1-1; 9 nucleotides agree with TRBD1. The length of the CDR3 is 15 residues. V was pared by 0 bases and J by 5 bases, with 4 bases of the junction left unmatched. The germline gives CDR1 KGHSY, CDR2 FQNENV. The CDR3 protein is CASSQSRTGVTEAFF. CDR3 sequence (DNA): TGTGCCAGCAGCCAATCCCGGACAGGGGTGACTGAAGCTTTCTTT.

Here the CDR3 reads CASSPVAGQNSGNTIYF. CDR3 in DNA: TGTGCCAGCAGCCCAGTGGCGGGACAGAACTCTGGAAACACCATATATTTT. This chain links TRBV7-2 with TRBJ1-3; 7 bases align to TRBD1. CDR1 SGHTA and CDR2 FQGNSA come from the germline V gene. The ends lost 5 bases at V and 0 bases at J; junction bases unmatched: 10. The CDR3 extends over 17 amino acids. Full variable domain (missing parts from reference TRBV7-2 and TRBJ1-3): GAGVSQSPSNKVTEKGKDVELRCDPISGHTALYWYRQSLGQGLEFLIYFQGNSAPDKSGLPSDRFSAERTGGSVSTLTIQRTQQEDSAVYLCASSPVAGQNSGNTIYFGEGSWLTVV.

The chain has TRBV7-3 and TRBJ1-2, with 9 bases fitting TRBD1. V was clipped by 6 bases and J by 8 bases; unmatched bases: 10. Germline-derived CDR1 and CDR2 are SGHTA and FQGTGA. The CDR3 has 14 amino acids. CDR3 nucleotide sequence: TGTGCCAGCAGTCAAACACCGGGACAGGGAGGCTACACCTTC. As protein: CASSQTPGQGGYTF.

The rearrangement links TRBV12-3 or TRBV12-4 to TRBJ2-2, with D hard to call. The CDR3 spans 11 residues. The germline V and J ends were trimmed by 10 bases and 3 bases, with 6 bases remaining between them. The CDR3 sequence: CATSDTGELFF. As DNA, the CDR3 is TGTGCCACCTCGGACACCGGGGAGCTGTTTTTT.

The V call is TRBV7-2, the J call TRBJ1-1; 8 nucleotides match TRBD1. The length of the CDR3 is 15 residues. The J segment lost 5 bases and the V segment lost 0 bases, leaving 5 bases of the junction unmatched. Germline CDR1 SGHTA, CDR2 FQGNSA. CDR3 coding DNA: TGTGCCAGCAGCTTAGCGACAGGGGTCAGGACTGAAGCTTTCTTT. This sequence encodes CASSLATGVRTEAFF.

This clone was counted once. The chain links TRBV9 to TRBJ1-4; TRBD1 aligns across 7 bases. Germline V CDR1 and CDR2: SGDLS, YYNGEE. The V gene end was trimmed by 0 bases and the J gene end by 5 bases; junction bases not matched to a gene: 4. The CDR3 is made up of 15 amino acids. The CDR3: CASSVGSGGNEKLFF. Here the CDR3 DNA reads TGTGCCAGCAGCGTAGGGTCAGGGGGGAATGAAAAACTGTTTTTT. The full variable domain, completed using reference TRBV9 and TRBJ1-4, is DSGVTQTPKHLITATGQRVTLRCSPRSGDLSVYWYQQSLDQGLQFLIQYYNGEERAKGNILERFSAQQFPDLHSELNLSSLELGDSALYFCASSVGSGGNEKLFFGSGTQLSVL.

The rearrangement joins TRBV5-8 to TRBJ2-2; D not resolved. V was trimmed by 4 bases and J by 5 bases, leaving 12 bases between them. This CDR3 comprises 14 residues. Per the germline V gene, CDR1 is SGHTS and CDR2 is YDEGEE. CDR3 region: CASSTGPRTGELFF. In DNA, the CDR3 is TGTGCCAGCAGCACCGGTCCTAGGACCGGGGAGCTGTTTTTT.

The sample holds one count of this clone. Mismatch with germline at one junction end may stem from a read error. The chain links TRBV30 to TRBJ1-6; D may be TRBD1 (6 bases). CDR3 length: 13 amino acids. CDR1 is GTSNPN, CDR2 SVGIG, per germline (reference sequence). In DNA form, the CDR3 reads TGCGACAGAACAGGGTTAGGTAATTCACCCCTCCACTTT. Translation gives CDRTGLGNSPLHF.

The chain is built from TRBV2 and TRBJ1-6; D call uncertain. CDR1 is SNHLY and CDR2 is FYNNEI in the germline V gene. The CDR3 loop spans 16 amino acids. V lost 3 bases, J lost 0 bases, and 9 bases lay in between. DNA of the CDR3: TGTGCCAGCAGTGACGCGGGGAGCTCCTATAATTCACCCCTCCACTTT. Amino acids: CASSDAGSSYNSPLHF.

J is TRBJ2-1 and V is TRBV18, with 7 positions matching TRBD2. Germline V gene lookup returns CDR1 KGHSH and CDR2 LQKENI. This CDR3 has 16 residues. Trimming took 3 bases from V and 6 from J; bases not matched to a gene: 11. The CDR3 sequence is CASSPIGLAEANEQFF. The DNA of the CDR3 is TGTGCCAGCTCACCGATCGGTCTAGCGGAGGCCAATGAGCAGTTCTTC.

This clone was recorded only once. For the CDR3, the DNA is TGTGCCAGCAGTGTAACAGGGCCCGGGGAGCTGTTTTTT. As protein: CASSVTGPGELFF. The chain couples TRBV27 to TRBJ2-2; tentatively, D is TRBD1 (6 bases). CDR1 is MNHEY, CDR2 SMNVEV, per germline (reference sequence). The V and J ends lost 5 bases and 6 bases respectively, with 10 bases between them. The CDR3 length is 13 residues.

The V gene is TRBV6-7, the J gene TRBJ1-5, with a tentative D call TRBD1 (5 bases). TRBV6-7 belongs to the ORF category, with a function that is uncertain. V was trimmed by 0 bases and J by 0 bases, leaving 18 bases between them. The CDR3 sequence is 19 residues long. This chain's CDR3 is CASSYSFSAGMASNQPQHF. The CDR3 coding sequence is TGTGCCAGCAGTTACTCCTTTTCTGCAGGGATGGCTAGCAATCAGCCCCAGCATTTT.

The chain is built from TRBV28 and TRBJ1-1, with no clear D. The CDR3 is 11 amino acids. V was pared by 5 bases and J by 3 bases, with 4 bases between. Looked up from germline, CDR1 is MDHEN and CDR2 is SYDVKM. The CDR3 is CASSPDTEAFF. The CDR3 DNA reads as TGTGCCAGCAGTCCGGACACTGAAGCTTTCTTT.

This sequence joins TRBV30 and TRBJ1-6; TRBD1 agrees at 9 bases. CDR1 and CDR2 from the germline V gene are GTSNPN and SVGIG (reference sequence). With V trimmed by 3 bases and J by 11 bases, 8 bases remained unmatched. This CDR3 is 14 amino acids long. The CDR3 loop reads CAWSYGTGRAPLHF. The DNA of the CDR3 is TGTGCCTGGAGCTACGGGACAGGGAGGGCACCCCTCCACTTT.

This clone was observed a handful of times. The V and J genes are TRBV24-1 and TRBJ1-5; 7 nucleotides line up with TRBD1. The CDR3 runs 16 residues. J lost 0 bases, V lost 5 bases, and 6 bases had no gene match. The germline V gene has CDR1 KGHDR and CDR2 SFDVKD. In DNA form, the CDR3 reads TGTGCCACCAGTGCCAGGACAGGAAATAGCAATCAGCCCCAGCATTTT. Amino acid sequence: CATSARTGNSNQPQHF.